The present T cell receptor (beta chain) was sequenced within a study of beta chain features in type 1 diabetes. The overall study: The patient and healthy donor groups were comparable for age, gender and cell yields.

Concerning this clone itself: Its specificity is not known.

Reverse transcribing all isolated RNA meant expressed TCRB transcripts were sequenced. TCRdb keeps only in-frame clones here, not all; method: immunoSEQ multiplex PCR. The table has over 650,000 clones, over 11% seen once. Overall study findings and caveats: Moderate but significant shortening of TCRB CDR3s was recorded in all four CD4+ subsets from Type 1 diabetes patients.

Trimming at V came to 6 bases and at J to 5 bases, leaving 11 bases not matched to a gene. Germline V gene data show CDR1 as MDHEN and CDR2 as SYDVKM. This CDR3 comprises 15 residues. V gene TRBV28 combines with J gene TRBJ2-5; 8 positions match TRBD1. This TCR derives from a man younger than 30 with type 1 diabetes. Sequencing was done on a sample of naive CD4+ T cells from blood. The CDR3 DNA follows: TGTGCCAGCAGATCATTGGACAGGGCGTTTGAGACCCAGTACTTC. Residues: CASRSLDRAFETQYF.